Listed below are T cell receptor beta chains from one sample, sequenced in a study of shared clonotypes between healthy human individuals. Some clones are missing from TCRdb's copy, which holds only in-frame ones; the method was immunoSEQ multiplex PCR. The sample carries some 2,000,000 clones, approximately 95% recorded once. The sequenced sample consisted of naive CD4+ T cells sorted from blood. The receptor source for this set is a young man in good health. Each CDR3 is given with its conserved first and last residue. A D gene is named only where the DNA matches it firmly. Size is omitted from some rows. Given values are once, few, many or a class for expanded clones.

d_gene	abundance	j_gene	v_gene	CDR3nt	CDR3aa
NA	NA	TRBJ1-1	TRBV6-5	TGTGCAGGTAGCAATGCAGGGCGGAATACTGAAGCTTTCTTT	CAGSNAGRNTEAFF
TRBD1	NA	TRBJ1-5	TRBV30	TGTGCCTGGAGACCGGGACAGGGGGACCATCAGCCCCAGCATTTT	CAWRPGQGDHQPQHF
NA	NA	TRBJ1-2	TRBV11-2	TGTGCCAGCAGCCTCGGCTATGGCTACACCTTC	CASSLGYGYTF
NA	NA	TRBJ1-1	TRBV6-1	TGTGCCAGCAGTGACCGTATTTCGACTGAAGCTTTCTTT	CASSDRISTEAFF
NA	NA	TRBJ1-1	TRBV7-3	TGTGCCAGCAGACAACTCCCGGACACTGAAGCTTTCTTT	CASRQLPDTEAFF
TRBD1	NA	TRBJ2-7	TRBV5-5	TGTGCCAGCACCTTCACAGGGGGAAGCTACGAGCAGTACTTC	CASTFTGGSYEQYF
NA	NA	TRBJ2-3	TRBV5-1	TGCGCCAGCAGCTTACGGGCTAGCACAGATACGCAGTATTTT	CASSLRASTDTQYF
TRBD1	NA	TRBJ2-7	TRBV5-4	TGTGCCAGCAGCCTGGGACAGGGTCTGAGGGAGCAGTACTTC	CASSLGQGLREQYF
NA	NA	TRBJ1-5	TRBV11-2	TGTGCCAGCAGCTTAAGGGGCAATCAGCCCCAGCATTTT	CASSLRGNQPQHF
TRBD1	NA	TRBJ1-1	TRBV19	TGTGCCAGTAACGACAGGGCGGGGAACACTGAAGCTTTCTTT	CASNDRAGNTEAFF
NA	NA	TRBJ1-5	TRBV5-6	TGTGCCAGCAGCTCCGGACGGGGCAATCAGCCCCAGCATTTT	CASSSGRGNQPQHF
TRBD2	NA	TRBJ2-7	TRBV7-9	TGTGCCAGCAGCGCCCCGACTAGCGGCTCCTACGAGCAGTACTTC	CASSAPTSGSYEQYF
NA	NA	TRBJ2-3	TRBV28	TGTGCCAGCACGGACGGGACCCCGAGCACAGATACGCAGTATTTT	CASTDGTPSTDTQYF
TRBD1	NA	TRBJ2-7	TRBV18	TGTGCCAGCTCGCCCGGACAGGGGTACTACGAGCAGTACTTC	CASSPGQGYYEQYF
NA	NA	TRBJ2-3	TRBV27	TGTGCCAGCAGTTTACAGGGCCTCGGAGATACGCAGTATTTT	CASSLQGLGDTQYF
TRBD1	NA	TRBJ2-5	TRBV2	TGTGCCAGCAGGGACTTGACAGGGCGGGAGACCCAGTACTTC	CASRDLTGRETQYF
NA	NA	TRBJ1-4	TRBV6-6	TGTGCCAGCAGTTACGCGATATCAACTAATGAAAAACTGTTTTTT	CASSYAISTNEKLFF
NA	NA	TRBJ1-1	TRBV5-5	TGTGCCAGCAGCTTGGAGGCGGGAGAGGGCTTCACTGAAGCTTTCTTT	CASSLEAGEGFTEAFF
NA	NA	TRBJ2-7	TRBV9	TGTGCCAGCAGCGTAGGAAGGGCCACCCCCTACGAGCAGTACTTC	CASSVGRATPYEQYF
NA	NA	TRBJ1-5	TRBV10-2	TGCGCCAGCAGAGGAACGGGACCCGGGGGGGTGCAGCATTTT	CASRGTGPGGVQHF
NA	NA	TRBJ1-3	TRBV28	TGTGCCAGCAGTTTTCCAGGGTCTGGAAACACCATATATTTT	CASSFPGSGNTIYF
NA	NA	TRBJ1-1	TRBV10-3	TGTGCCATCAGTGACCGCCGGGGGTCCGGAACTGAAGCTTTCTTT	CAISDRRGSGTEAFF
NA	few	TRBJ2-1	TRBV5-1	TGCGCCAGCAGCTCGGACAGCTCCTACAATGAGCAGTTCTTC	CASSSDSSYNEQFF
NA	NA	TRBJ2-6	TRBV5-4	TGTGCCAGCAGCCCGCCCCCCTTATCTGGGGCCAACGTCCTGACTTTC	CASSPPPLSGANVLTF
NA	NA	TRBJ1-5	TRBV19	TGTGCCAGTAGTATGTTCGAAGGGGTTTCGGGACAGCCCCAGCATTTT	CASSMFEGVSGQPQHF
TRBD1	NA	TRBJ2-7	TRBV5-1	TGCGCCAGCTTCCCAGGGACAGGGGTCTACGAGCAGTACTTC	CASFPGTGVYEQYF
NA	NA	TRBJ1-1	TRBV4-1	TGCGCCAGCAGCCTAAGTCAGGTAAACACTGAAGCTTTCTTT	CASSLSQVNTEAFF
TRBD2	NA	TRBJ2-7	TRBV10-3	TGTGCCATCAGCCTGGGACTAGCGGAGGGCTACGAGCAGTACTTC	CAISLGLAEGYEQYF
TRBD1	once	TRBJ1-6	TRBV5-1	TGCGCCAGCAGCTTGGGATCAGGACAGGATAATTCACCCCTCCACTTT	CASSLGSGQDNSPLHF
TRBD2	NA	TRBJ2-3	TRBV4-2	TGTGCCAGCAGCCATGAAGCGGGGGGGGCAGCTACGCAGTATTTT	CASSHEAGGAATQYF
NA	NA	TRBJ1-2	TRBV6-1	TGTGCCAGCAGTGGTGCTAACTATGGCTACACCTTC	CASSGANYGYTF
NA	NA	TRBJ2-5	TRBV18	TGTGCCAGCTTCAACCGGGGGTCATTCGAGACCCAGTACTTC	CASFNRGSFETQYF
TRBD2	NA	TRBJ2-7	TRBV7-9	TGTGCCAGCAGCTCAGTTGGGACTAGCGGAAGTTACGAGCAGTACTTC	CASSSVGTSGSYEQYF
TRBD2	NA	TRBJ2-7	TRBV19	TGTGCCAGTAGTGACATAGCGGGAGGGCCAAGCGAGCAGTACTTC	CASSDIAGGPSEQYF
NA	NA	TRBJ1-2	TRBV11-2	TGTGCCAGCAGCTTACCGGTCATGACCTTAGATGGCTACACCTTC	CASSLPVMTLDGYTF
NA	once	TRBJ2-3	TRBV5-4	TGTGCCAGCAGCCGGACTGTATCTAGCACAGATACGCAGTATTTT	CASSRTVSSTDTQYF
NA	NA	TRBJ1-2	TRBV29-1	TGCAGCGCCCTGGGGCAGGACAACTATGGCTACACCTTC	CSALGQDNYGYTF
NA	NA	TRBJ1-5	TRBV6-1	TGTGCCAGCAGTGGAGGACAAAATAGCAATCAGCCCCAGCATTTT	CASSGGQNSNQPQHF
TRBD2	once	TRBJ2-7	TRBV6-6	TGTGCCAGCAGGTCAGGACTAGCGAACTCCTACGAGCAGTACTTC	CASRSGLANSYEQYF
TRBD1	NA	TRBJ1-6	TRBV7-8	TGTGCCAGCAGCTCCATCGACAGGGGAAAATCACCCCTCCACTTT	CASSSIDRGKSPLHF
NA	NA	TRBJ2-2	TRBV7-6	TGTGCCAGCAGGCCGGGGACATCGGACACCGGGGAGCTGTTTTTT	CASRPGTSDTGELFF
NA	NA	TRBJ1-3	TRBV5-1	TGCGCCAGCAGCTTGGAGGGCAGCTCTGGAAACACCATATATTTT	CASSLEGSSGNTIYF
NA	once	TRBJ2-5	TRBV7-9	TGTGCCAGCAGCTTAGGTCAGGGAAGGGAAGAGACCCAGTACTTC	CASSLGQGREETQYF
NA	NA	TRBJ2-7	TRBV5-4	TGTGCCAGCAGCTTCGGGGGTACCGCCTACGAGCAGTACTTC	CASSFGGTAYEQYF
NA	NA	TRBJ1-5	TRBV7-2	TGTGCCAGCAGCTCCACACCGTTGGGTCAGCCCCAGCATTTT	CASSSTPLGQPQHF